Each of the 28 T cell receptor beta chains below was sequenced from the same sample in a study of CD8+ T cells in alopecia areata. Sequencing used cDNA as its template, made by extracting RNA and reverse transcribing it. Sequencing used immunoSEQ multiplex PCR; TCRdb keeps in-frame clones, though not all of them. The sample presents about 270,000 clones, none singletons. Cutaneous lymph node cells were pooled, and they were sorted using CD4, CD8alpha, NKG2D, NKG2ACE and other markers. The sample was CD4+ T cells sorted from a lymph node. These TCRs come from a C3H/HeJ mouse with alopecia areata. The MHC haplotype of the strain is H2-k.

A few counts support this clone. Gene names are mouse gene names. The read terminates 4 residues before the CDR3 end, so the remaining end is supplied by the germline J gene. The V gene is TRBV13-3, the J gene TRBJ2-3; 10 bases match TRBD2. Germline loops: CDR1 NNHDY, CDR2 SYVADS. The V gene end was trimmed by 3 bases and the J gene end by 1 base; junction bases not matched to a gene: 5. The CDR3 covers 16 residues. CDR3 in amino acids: CASSGIWGGRAETLYF. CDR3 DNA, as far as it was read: TGTGCCAGCAGTGGAATCTGGGGGGGCCGTGCAGAA.

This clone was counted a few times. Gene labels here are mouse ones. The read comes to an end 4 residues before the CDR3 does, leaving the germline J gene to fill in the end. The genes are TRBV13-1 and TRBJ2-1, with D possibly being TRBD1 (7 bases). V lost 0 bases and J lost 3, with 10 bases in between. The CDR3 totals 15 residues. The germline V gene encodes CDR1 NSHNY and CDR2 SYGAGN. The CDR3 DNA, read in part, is TGTGCCAGCAGTGATGCGCAGGGGGGCTATGCT. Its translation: CASSDAQGGYA. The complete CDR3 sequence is CASSDAQGGYAEQFF.

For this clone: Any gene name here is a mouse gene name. The CDR3 region is CASSTIVYEQYF. The CDR3 DNA, read in part, is TGTGCCAGCAGTACTATCGTCTAT. The chain employs TRBV19 and TRBJ2-7; D gene unclear. The read terminates 4 residues before the CDR3 end, so the remaining end is supplied by the germline J gene. V shed 3 bases and J shed 3 bases, with 7 bases lying between them. The CDR3 runs 12 residues. Germline V gives CDR1 FNHDT, CDR2 SITEND (reference sequence). The variable domain in full, with the rest retrieved from reference TRBV19 and TRBJ2-7, is GGIITQTPKFLIGQEGQKLTLKCQQNFNHDTMYWYRQDSGKGLRLIYYSITENDLQKGDLSEGYDASREKKSSFSLTVTSAQKNEMAVFLCASSTIVYEQYFGPGTRLTVL.

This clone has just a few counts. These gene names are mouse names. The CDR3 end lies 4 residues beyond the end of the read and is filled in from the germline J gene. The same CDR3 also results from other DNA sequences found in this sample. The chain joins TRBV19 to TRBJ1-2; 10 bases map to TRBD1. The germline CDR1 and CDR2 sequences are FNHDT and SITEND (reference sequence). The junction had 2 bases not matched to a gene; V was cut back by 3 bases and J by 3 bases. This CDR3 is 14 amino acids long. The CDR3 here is CASSTGTGDSDYTF. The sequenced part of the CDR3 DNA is TGTGCCAGCAGTACCGGGACAGGGGACTCC.

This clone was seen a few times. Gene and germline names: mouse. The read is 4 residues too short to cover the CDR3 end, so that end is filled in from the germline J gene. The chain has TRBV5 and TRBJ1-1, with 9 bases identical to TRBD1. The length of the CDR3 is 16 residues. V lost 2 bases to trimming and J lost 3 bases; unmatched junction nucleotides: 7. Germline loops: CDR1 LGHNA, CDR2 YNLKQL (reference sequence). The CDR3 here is CASSQTPGQGDTEVFF. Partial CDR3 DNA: TGTGCCAGCAGCCAAACCCCGGGACAGGGTGACACA.

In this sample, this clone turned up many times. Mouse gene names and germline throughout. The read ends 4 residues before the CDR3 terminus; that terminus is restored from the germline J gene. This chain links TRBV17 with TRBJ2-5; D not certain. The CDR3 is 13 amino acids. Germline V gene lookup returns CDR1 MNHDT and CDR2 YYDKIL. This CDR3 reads CASSSGWKDTQYF. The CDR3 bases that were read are TGTGCTAGCAGTAGTGGCTGGAAAGAC.

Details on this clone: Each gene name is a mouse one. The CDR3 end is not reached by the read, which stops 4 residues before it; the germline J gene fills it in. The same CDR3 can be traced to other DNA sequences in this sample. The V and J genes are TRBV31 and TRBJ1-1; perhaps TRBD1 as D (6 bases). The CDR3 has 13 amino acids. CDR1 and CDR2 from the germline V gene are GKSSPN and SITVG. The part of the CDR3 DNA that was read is TGTGCCTGGAGTCTGGGGGGGGCGCGA. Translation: CAWSLGGAR. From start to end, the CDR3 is CAWSLGGAREVFF.

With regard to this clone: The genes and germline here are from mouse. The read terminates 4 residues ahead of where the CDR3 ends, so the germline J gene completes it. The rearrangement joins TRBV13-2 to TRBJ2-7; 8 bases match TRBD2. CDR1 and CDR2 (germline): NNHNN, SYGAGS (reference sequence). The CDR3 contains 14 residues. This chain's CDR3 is CASGDRPGGYEQYF. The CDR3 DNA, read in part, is TGTGCCAGCGGTGATAGGCCTGGGGGGTAT.

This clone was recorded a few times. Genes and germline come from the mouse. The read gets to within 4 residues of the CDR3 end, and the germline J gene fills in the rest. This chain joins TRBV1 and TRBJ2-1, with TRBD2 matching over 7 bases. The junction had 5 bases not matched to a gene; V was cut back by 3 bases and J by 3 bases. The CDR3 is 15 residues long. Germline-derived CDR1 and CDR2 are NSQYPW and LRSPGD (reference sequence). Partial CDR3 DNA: TGCACCTGCAGTGCCCACCGGGGGGGCTATGCT. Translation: CTCSAHRGGYA. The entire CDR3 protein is CTCSAHRGGYAEQFF.

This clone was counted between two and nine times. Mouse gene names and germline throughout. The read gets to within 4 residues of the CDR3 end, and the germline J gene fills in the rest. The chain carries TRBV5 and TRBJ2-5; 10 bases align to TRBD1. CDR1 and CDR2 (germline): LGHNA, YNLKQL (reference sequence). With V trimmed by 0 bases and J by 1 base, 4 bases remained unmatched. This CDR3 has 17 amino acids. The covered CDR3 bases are TGTGCCAGCAGCCAAGACGGGGACAGGGGTGACCAAGAC. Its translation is CASSQDGDRGDQD. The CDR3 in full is CASSQDGDRGDQDTQYF.

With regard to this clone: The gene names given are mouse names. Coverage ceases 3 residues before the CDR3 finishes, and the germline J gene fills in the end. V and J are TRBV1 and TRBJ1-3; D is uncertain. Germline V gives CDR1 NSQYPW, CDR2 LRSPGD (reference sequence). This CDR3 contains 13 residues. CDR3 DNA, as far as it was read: TGCACCTGCAGTGCAAATTCCCCATCCACG. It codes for CTCSANSPST. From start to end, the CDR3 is CTCSANSPSTLYF. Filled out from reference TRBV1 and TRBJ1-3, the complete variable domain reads VTLLEQNPRWRLVPRGQAVNLRCILKNSQYPWMSWYQQDLQKQLQWLFTLRSPGDKEVKSLPGADYLATRVTDTELRLQVANMSQGRTLYCTCSANSPSTLYFGEGSRLIVV.

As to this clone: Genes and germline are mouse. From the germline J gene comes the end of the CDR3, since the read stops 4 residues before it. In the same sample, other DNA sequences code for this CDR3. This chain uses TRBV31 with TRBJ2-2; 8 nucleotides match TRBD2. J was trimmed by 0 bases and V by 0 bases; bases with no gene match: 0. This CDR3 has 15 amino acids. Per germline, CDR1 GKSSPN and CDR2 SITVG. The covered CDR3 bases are TGTGCCTGGAGTCTTGGGGGGGCAAACACCGGG. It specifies CAWSLGGANTG. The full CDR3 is CAWSLGGANTGQLYF.

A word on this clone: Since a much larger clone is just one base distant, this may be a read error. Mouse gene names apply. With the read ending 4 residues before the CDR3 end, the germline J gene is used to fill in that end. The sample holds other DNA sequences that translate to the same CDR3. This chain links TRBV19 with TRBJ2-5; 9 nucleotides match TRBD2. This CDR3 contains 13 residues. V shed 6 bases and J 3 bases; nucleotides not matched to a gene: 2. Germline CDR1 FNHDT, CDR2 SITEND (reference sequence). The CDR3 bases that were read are TGTGCCAGCACTGACTGGGGGCAAGAC. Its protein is CASTDWGQD. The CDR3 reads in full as CASTDWGQDTQYF.

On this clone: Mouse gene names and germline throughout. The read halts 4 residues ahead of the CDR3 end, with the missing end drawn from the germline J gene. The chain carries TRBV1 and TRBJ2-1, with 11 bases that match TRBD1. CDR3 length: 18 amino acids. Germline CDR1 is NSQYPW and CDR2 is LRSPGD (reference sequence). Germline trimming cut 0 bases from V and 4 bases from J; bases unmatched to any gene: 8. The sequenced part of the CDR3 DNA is TGCACCTGCAGTGCAGAAGAGCCGGGGACAGGGGGGTATGCT. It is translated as CTCSAEEPGTGGYA. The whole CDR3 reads CTCSAEEPGTGGYAEQFF. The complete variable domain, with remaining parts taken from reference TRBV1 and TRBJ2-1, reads VTLLEQNPRWRLVPRGQAVNLRCILKNSQYPWMSWYQQDLQKQLQWLFTLRSPGDKEVKSLPGADYLATRVTDTELRLQVANMSQGRTLYCTCSAEEPGTGGYAEQFFGPGTRLTVL.

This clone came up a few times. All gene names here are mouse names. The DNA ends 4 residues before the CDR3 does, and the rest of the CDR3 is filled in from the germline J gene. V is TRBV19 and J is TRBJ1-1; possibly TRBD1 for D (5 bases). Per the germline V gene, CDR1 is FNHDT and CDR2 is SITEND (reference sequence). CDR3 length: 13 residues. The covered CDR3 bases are TGTGCCAGCAGTATAGAGTGGACACCA. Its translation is CASSIEWTP. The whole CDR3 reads CASSIEWTPEVFF.

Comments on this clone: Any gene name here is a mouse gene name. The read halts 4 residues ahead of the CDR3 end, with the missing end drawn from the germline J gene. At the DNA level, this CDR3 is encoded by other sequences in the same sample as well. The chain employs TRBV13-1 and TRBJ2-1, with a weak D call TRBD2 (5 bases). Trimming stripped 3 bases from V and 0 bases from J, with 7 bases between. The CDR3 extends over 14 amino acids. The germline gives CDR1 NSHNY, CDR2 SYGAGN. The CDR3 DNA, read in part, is TGTGCCAGCAGTGGTGGGGTTAACTATGCT. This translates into CASSGGVNYA. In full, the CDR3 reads CASSGGVNYAEQFF.

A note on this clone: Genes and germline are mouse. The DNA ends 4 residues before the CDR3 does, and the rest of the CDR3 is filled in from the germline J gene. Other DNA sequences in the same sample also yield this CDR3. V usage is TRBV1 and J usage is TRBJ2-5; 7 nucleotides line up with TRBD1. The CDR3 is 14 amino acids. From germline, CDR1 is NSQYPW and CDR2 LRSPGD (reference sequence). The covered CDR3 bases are TGCACCTGCAGTGCAGCAGGGGGAAGGGAC. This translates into CTCSAAGGRD. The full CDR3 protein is CTCSAAGGRDTQYF.

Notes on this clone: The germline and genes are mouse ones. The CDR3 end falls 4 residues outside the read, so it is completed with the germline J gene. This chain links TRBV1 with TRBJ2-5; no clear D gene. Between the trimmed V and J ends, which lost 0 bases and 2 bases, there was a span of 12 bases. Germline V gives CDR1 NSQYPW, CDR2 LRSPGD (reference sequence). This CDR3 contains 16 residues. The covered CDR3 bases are TGCACCTGCAGTGCAGATCTGGCGCTTTTCCAAGAC. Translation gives CTCSADLALFQD. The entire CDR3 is CTCSADLALFQDTQYF.

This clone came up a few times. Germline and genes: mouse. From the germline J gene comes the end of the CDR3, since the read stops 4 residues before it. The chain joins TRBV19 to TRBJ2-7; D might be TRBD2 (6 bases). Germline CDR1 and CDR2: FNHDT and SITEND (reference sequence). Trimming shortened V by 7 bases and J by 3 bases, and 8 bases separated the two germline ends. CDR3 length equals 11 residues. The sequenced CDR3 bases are TGTGCCAGCCTACTGGGCTAT. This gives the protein CASLLGY. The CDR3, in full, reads CASLLGYEQYF.

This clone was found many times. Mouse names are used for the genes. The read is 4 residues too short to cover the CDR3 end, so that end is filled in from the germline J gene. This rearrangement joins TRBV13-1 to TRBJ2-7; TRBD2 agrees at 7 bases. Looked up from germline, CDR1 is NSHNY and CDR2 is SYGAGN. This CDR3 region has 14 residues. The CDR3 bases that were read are TGTGCCAGCAGCGCACCGACTGGGAGTTAT. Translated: CASSAPTGSY. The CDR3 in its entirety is CASSAPTGSYEQYF.

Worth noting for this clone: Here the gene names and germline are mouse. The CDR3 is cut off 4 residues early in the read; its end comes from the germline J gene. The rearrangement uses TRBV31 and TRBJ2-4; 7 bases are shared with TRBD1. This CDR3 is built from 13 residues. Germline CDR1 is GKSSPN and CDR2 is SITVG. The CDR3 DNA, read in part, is TGTGCCTGGAGTCCAGGGACAGCGAAC. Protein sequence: CAWSPGTAN. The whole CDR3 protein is CAWSPGTANTLYF.

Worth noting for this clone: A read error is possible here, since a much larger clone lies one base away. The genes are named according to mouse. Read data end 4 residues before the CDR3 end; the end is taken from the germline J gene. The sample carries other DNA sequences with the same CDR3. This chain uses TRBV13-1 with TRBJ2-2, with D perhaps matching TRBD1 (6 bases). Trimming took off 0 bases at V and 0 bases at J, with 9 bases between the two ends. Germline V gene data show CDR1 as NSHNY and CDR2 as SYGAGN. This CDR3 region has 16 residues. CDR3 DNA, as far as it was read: TGTGCCAGCAGTGATGCGGGGACAACAAACACCGGG. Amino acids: CASSDAGTTNTG. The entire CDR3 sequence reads CASSDAGTTNTGQLYF.

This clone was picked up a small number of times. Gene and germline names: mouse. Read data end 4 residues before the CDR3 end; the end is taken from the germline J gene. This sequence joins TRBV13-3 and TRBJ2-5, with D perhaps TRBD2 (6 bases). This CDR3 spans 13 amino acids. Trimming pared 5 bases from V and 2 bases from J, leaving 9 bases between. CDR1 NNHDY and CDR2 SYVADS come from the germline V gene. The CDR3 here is CASRWGSQDTQYF. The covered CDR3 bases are TGTGCCAGCAGATGGGGGTCCCAAGAC.

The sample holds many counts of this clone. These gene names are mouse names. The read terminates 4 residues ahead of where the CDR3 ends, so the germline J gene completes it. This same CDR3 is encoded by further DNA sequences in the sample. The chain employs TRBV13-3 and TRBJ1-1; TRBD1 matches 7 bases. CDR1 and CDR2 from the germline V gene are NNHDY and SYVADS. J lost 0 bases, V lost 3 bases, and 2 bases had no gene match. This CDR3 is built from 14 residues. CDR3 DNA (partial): TGTGCCAGCAGTGGACAGGGTGCAAACACA. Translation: CASSGQGANT. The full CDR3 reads CASSGQGANTEVFF.

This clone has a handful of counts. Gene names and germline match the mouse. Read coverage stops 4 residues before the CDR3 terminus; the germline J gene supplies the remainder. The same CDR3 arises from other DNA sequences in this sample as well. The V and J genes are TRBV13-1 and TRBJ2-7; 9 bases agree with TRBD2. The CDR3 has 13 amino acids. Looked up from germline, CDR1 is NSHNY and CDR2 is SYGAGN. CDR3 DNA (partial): TGTGCCAGCAGTGATACTGGGGGGTAT. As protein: CASSDTGGY. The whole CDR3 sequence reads CASSDTGGYEQYF.

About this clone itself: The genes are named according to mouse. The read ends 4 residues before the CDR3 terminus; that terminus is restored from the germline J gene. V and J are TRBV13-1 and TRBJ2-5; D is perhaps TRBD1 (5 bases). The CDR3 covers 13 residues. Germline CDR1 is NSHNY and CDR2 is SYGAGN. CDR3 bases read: TGTGCCAGCAGTGACAGGGATGTGGAC. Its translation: CASSDRDVD. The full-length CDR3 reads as CASSDRDVDTQYF.

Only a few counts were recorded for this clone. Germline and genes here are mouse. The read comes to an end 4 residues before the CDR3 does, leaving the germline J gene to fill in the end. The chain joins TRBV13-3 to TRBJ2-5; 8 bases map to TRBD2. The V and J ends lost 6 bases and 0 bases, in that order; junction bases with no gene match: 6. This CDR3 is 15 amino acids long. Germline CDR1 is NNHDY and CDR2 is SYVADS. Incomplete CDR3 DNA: TGTGCCAGCAAGGACTGGGTGTCTAACCAAGAC. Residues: CASKDWVSNQD. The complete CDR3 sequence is CASKDWVSNQDTQYF.

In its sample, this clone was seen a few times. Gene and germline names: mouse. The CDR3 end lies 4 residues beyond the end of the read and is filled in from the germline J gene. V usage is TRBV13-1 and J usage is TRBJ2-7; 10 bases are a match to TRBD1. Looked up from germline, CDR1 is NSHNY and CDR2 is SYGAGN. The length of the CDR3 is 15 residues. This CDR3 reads CASSDAGDRGYEQYF. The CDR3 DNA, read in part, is TGTGCCAGCAGTGATGCAGGGGACAGGGGATAT.